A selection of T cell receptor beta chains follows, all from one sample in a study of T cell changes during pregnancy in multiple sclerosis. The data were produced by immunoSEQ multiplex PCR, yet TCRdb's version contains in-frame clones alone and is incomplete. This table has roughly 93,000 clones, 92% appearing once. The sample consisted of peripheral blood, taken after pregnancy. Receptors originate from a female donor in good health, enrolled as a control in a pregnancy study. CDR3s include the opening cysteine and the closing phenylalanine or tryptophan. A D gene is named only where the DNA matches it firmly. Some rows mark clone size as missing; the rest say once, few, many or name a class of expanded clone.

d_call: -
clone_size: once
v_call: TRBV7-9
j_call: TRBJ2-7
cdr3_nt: TGTGCCAGCAGCTTACCGGGCTCCTACGAGCAGTACTTC
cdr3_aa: CASSLPGSYEQYF

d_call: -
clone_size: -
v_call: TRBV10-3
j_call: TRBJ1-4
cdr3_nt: TGTGCCATCAGTGCCAACAGGGACGGGGAAAAACTGTTTTTT
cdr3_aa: CAISANRDGEKLFF

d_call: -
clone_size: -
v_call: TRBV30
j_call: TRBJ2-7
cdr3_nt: TGTGCCTGGCATGACCTAAACGGGACACACCTTTCCTACGAGCAGTACTTC
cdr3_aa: CAWHDLNGTHLSYEQYF

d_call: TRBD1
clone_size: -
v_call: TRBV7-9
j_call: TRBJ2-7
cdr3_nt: TGTGCCAGCAGCAGATCAGGGGGCGACGAGCAGTACTTC
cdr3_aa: CASSRSGGDEQYF

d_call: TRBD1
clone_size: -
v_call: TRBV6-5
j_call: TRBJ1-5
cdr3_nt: TGTGCCAGCAGTTATCCTGACAGGGGACATCAGCCCCAGCATTTT
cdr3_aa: CASSYPDRGHQPQHF

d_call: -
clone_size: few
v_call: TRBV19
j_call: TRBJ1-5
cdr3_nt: TGTGCCAGTAGTCGCAGGGAACAGCCCCAGCATTTT
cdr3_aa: CASSRREQPQHF

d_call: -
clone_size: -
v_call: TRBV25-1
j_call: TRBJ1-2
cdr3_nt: TGTGCCAGCAGTTCCGGGTCCTATGGCTACACCTTC
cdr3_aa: CASSSGSYGYTF

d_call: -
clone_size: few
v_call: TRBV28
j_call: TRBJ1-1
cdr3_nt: TGTGCCAGCAGTACCGGGAGCACTGAAGCTTTCTTT
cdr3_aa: CASSTGSTEAFF

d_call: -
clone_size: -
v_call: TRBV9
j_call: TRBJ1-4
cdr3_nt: TGTGCCAGCAGCCCCCGGGAGGGGCTCAGAGCCGAAAAACTGTTTTTT
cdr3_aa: CASSPREGLRAEKLFF

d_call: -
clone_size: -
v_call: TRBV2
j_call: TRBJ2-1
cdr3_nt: TGTGCCAGCACGGGTCTATTCGGAGAGCAGTTCTTC
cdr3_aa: CASTGLFGEQFF

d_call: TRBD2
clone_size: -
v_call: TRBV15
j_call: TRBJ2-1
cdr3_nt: TGTGCCACCAGCCCCCCCAGACTAGCGGGAGCAGCCAATGAGCAGTTCTTC
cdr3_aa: CATSPPRLAGAANEQFF

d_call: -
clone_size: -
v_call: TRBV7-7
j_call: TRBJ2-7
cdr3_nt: TGTGCCAGCAGCTTAGAAGGGGGTGAGGTAAGCGAGCAGTACTTC
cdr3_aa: CASSLEGGEVSEQYF

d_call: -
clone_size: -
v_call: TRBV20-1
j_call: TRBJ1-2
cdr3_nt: TGCAGTGCTAGAGTTTCCGGGGGCTACACCTTC
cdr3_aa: CSARVSGGYTF

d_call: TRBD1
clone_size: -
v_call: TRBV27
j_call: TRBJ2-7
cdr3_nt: TGTGCCAGCAGTCTAACAGGGGGCGCCTTCCACGAGCAGTACTTC
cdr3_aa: CASSLTGGAFHEQYF

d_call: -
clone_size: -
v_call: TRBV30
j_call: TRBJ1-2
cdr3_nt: TGTGCCTGGAGTTCCAGTTACAGGAGAAGGTTTAACTATGGCTACACCTTC
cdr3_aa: CAWSSSYRRRFNYGYTF

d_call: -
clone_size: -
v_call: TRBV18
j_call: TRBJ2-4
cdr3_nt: TGTGCCAGCTCACCCGCCCGACAGGTAGCCAAAAACATTCAGTACTTC
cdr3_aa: CASSPARQVAKNIQYF

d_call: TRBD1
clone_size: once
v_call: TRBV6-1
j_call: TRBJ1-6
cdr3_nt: TGTGCCAGCAGAGCTGACAGGGGCCATTCACCCCTCCACTTT
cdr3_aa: CASRADRGHSPLHF

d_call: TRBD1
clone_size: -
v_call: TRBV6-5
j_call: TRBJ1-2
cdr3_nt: TGTGCCGTCGGGACAGGCTATGGCTACACCTTC
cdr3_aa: CAVGTGYGYTF

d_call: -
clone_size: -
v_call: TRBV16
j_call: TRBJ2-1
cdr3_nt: TGTGCCAGCAGCTACTTTGGTTGGGAGCAGTTCTTC
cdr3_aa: CASSYFGWEQFF

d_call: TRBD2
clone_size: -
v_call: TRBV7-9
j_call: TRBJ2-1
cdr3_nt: TGTGCCAGCAGCCCTAGCGGGAACTTAAGGAATGAGCAGTTCTTC
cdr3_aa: CASSPSGNLRNEQFF

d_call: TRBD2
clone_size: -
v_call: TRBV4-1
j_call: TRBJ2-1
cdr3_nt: TGCGCCAGCAGCCAGCTAGCGGGACCATACAATGAGCAGTTCTTC
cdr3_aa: CASSQLAGPYNEQFF

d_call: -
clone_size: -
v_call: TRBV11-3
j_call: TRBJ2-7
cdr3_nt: TGTGCCAGCAGCCCCGACAGTTCCTACGAGCAGTACTTC
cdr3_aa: CASSPDSSYEQYF

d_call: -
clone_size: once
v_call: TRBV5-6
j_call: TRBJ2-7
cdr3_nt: TGTGCCAGCAGCGCATTTAGCTCCTACGAGCAGTACTTC
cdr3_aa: CASSAFSSYEQYF

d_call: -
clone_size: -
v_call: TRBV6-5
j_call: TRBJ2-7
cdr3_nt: TGTGCCAGCAGTTCCACAGGGCTTACCTACGAGCAGTACTTC
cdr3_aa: CASSSTGLTYEQYF

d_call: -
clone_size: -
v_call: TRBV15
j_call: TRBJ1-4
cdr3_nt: TGTGCCACCAGCGAGATCCACAGGGCAACTAATGAAAAACTGTTTTTT
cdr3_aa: CATSEIHRATNEKLFF

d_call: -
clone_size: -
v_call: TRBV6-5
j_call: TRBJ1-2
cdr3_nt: TGTGCCAGCAGTTACTCGCCAGGGTGGGTTGGCTACACCTTC
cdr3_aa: CASSYSPGWVGYTF

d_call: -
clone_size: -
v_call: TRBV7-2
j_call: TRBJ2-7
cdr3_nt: TGTGCCAGCAGCTCGCGAGGGGGGGGCCAGCAGTACTTC
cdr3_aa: CASSSRGGGQQYF

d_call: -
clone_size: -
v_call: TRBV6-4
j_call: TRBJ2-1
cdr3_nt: TGTGCCAGCAGTGACCAGGGGGCGGGAGAAGTAAATGAGCAGTTCTTC
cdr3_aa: CASSDQGAGEVNEQFF

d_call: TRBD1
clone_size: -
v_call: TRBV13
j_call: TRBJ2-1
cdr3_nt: TGTGCCAGCAGCGTAACGGACAGGGGGCCCAAGCAGTTCTTC
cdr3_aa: CASSVTDRGPKQFF

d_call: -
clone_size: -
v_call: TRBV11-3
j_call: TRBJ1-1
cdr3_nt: TGTGCCAGCAGCTCAACCCGGAGGACTGAAGCTTTCTTT
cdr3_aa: CASSSTRRTEAFF

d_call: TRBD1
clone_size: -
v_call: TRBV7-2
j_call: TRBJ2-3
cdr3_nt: TGTGCCAGCAGTTGGACAGGGCACAGGACAGATACGCAGTATTTT
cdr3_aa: CASSWTGHRTDTQYF

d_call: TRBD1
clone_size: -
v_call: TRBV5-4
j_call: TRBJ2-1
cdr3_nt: TGTGCCAGCAGCGACCCCGGGACAGGTTTCTATGAGCAGTTCTTC
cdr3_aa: CASSDPGTGFYEQFF

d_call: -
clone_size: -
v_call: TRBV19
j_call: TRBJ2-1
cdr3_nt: TGTGCCAGTAGTATAGATAATGGGGCTTACAATGAGCAGTTCTTC
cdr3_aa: CASSIDNGAYNEQFF

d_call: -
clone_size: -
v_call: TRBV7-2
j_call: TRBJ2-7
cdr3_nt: TGTGCCAGCAGCCCCGGGTGGGCGCGGGGCTACGAGCAGTACTTC
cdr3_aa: CASSPGWARGYEQYF

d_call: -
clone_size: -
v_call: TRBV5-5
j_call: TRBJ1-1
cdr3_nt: TGTGCCAGCAGCCTAACTCGCACTAACACTGAAGCTTTCTTT
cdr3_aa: CASSLTRTNTEAFF

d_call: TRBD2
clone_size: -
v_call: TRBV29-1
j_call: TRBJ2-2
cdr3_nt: TGCAGCGTTTATCGGACTAGCGGGGGGGCCGGGGACACCGGGGAGCTGTTTTTT
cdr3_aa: CSVYRTSGGAGDTGELFF

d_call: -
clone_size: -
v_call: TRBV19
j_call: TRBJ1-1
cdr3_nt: TGTGCCAGTAGCTATCATACTGAAGCTTTCTTT
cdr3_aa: CASSYHTEAFF

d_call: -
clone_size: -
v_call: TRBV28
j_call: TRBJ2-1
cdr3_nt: TGTGCCAGCAGCCCTGACAGTTACAATGAGCAGTTCTTC
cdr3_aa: CASSPDSYNEQFF

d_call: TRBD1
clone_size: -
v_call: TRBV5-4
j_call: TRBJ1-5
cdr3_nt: TGTGCCAGCAGACCCGAAAGGGGGCTGAGCAATCAGCCCCAGCATTTT
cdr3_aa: CASRPERGLSNQPQHF

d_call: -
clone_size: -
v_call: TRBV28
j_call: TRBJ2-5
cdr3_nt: TGTGCCAGCAGCGGGCAAGAGACCCAGTACTTC
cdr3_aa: CASSGQETQYF